A selection of T cell receptor beta chains follows, all from one sample in a study of patients and donors after allogeneic stem cell transplantation. In TCRdb, the RT-PCR reads were re-called with MiXCR into one record per CDR3 protein. There are approximately 150,000 distinct CDR3 sequences in the sample; 24% occur only once, and roughly 26% lies in the top ten. Sequencing used blood, either unsorted or a sorted T cell fraction (not recorded which). These receptors came from a human donor who was either an allogeneic HSCT recipient or a stem cell or donor lymphocyte infusion donor (not recorded which). It is not recorded whose cells these are; they may come from a transplant donor. Both conserved end residues are part of each CDR3. The D gene is left open where the match is weak. Size is stated for part of the rows, as once, few or many counts, or as a class when the clone is expanded.

few	TRBV9	TRBJ2-7	-	TGTGCCAGCAGCGTAGGGGGGATTACCTACGAGCAGTACTTC	CASSVGGITYEQYF
few	TRBV5-5	TRBJ1-1	-	TGTGCCAGCAGCTTGGGGCCGTGGGGATGGGGCACTGAAGCTTTCTTT	CASSLGPWGWGTEAFF
-	TRBV5-1	TRBJ2-1	-	TGCGCCAGCAGCACCCGGGAGTACAATGAGCAGTTCTTC	CASSTREYNEQFF
-	TRBV24-1	TRBJ2-5	-	TGTGCCACCAGTGACGGTGGGGGCCCAGAGACCCAGTACTTC	CATSDGGGPETQYF
few	TRBV27	TRBJ2-3	TRBD2	TGTGCCAGCCGACTAGCGGGGGAGACCACAGATACGCAGTATTTT	CASRLAGETTDTQYF
-	TRBV25-1	TRBJ2-1	-	TGTGCCAGCAGTGAAACCCGTCGGCTCAATGAGCAGTTCTTC	CASSETRRLNEQFF
many	TRBV7-6	TRBJ1-1	-	TGTGCCAGCAGCTTATCAGAGAACACTGAAGCTTTCTTT	CASSLSENTEAFF
-	TRBV12-3/TRBV12-4	TRBJ2-5	-	TGTGCCAGCAGTTTTGTACAGACGCGGGGAGAGACCCAGTACTTC	CASSFVQTRGETQYF
-	TRBV10-3	TRBJ1-2	-	TGTGCCATCAGACCGGGCCTAATTAACTATGGCTACACCTTC	CAIRPGLINYGYTF
-	TRBV7-9	TRBJ2-4	-	TGTGCCAGCAGTCTTTCCGGAGGCGGCATTCAGTACTTC	CASSLSGGGIQYF
once	TRBV29-1	TRBJ2-7	TRBD1	TGCAGCGTTGGGGACAGGGTCAGATCCTACGAGCAGTACTTC	CSVGDRVRSYEQYF
-	TRBV4-1	TRBJ2-3	-	TGCGCCAGCAGCCCACGACAGATAATGTCAGATACGCAGTATTTT	CASSPRQIMSDTQYF
few	TRBV18	TRBJ2-7	-	TGTGCCAGCTCACCGGGAAGACAGAACTACGAGCAGTACTTC	CASSPGRQNYEQYF
-	TRBV5-4	TRBJ1-1	-	TGTGCCAGCAGCTATCCGGGACCAAAAGGCGGGACTGAAGCTTTCTTT	CASSYPGPKGGTEAFF
many	TRBV5-1	TRBJ1-1	-	TGCGCCAGCAGCTTTCAAGCGAACACTGAAGCTTTCTTT	CASSFQANTEAFF
-	TRBV7-2	TRBJ2-6	-	TGTGCCAGCAGCTTTAAACGTGGACGCTCTGGGGCCAACGTCCTGACTTTC	CASSFKRGRSGANVLTF